A selection of T cell receptor beta chains follows, all from one sample in a study of blood T cell repertoires in COVID-19. Measured with immunoSEQ multiplex PCR; TCRdb has only the in-frame clones, and not every one. The sample contains 150,000 to 200,000 clones, roughly 89% of which appear only once. Sequenced sample: peripheral blood. Every receptor here comes from a woman aged 18-35 years who had recovered from COVID-19. The CDR3 runs from the conserved cysteine through the conserved F or W. A D gene is named only where the DNA matches it firmly. A row's size may be missing; if present it is once, few, many or a size class.

j_call d_call clone_size v_call cdr3_aa cdr3_nt
TRBJ1-1 - once TRBV2 CASSKFAQTLNTEAFF TGTGCCAGCAGCAAATTCGCGCAAACTTTGAACACTGAAGCTTTCTTT
TRBJ1-1 - once TRBV24-1 CATSDMRGWAFF TGTGCCACCAGTGATATGCGGGGTTGGGCTTTCTTT
TRBJ2-3 TRBD2 - TRBV3-1/TRBV3-2 CASSDGTSGGATDTQYF TGTGCCAGCAGCGACGGGACTAGCGGGGGGGCCACAGATACGCAGTATTTT
TRBJ2-1 - - TRBV10-3 CAISESQGGANEQFF TGTGCCATCAGTGAGTCTCAGGGCGGAGCCAATGAGCAGTTCTTC
TRBJ1-5 TRBD1 - TRBV11-2 CASSATGFQPQHF TGTGCCAGCAGCGCGACAGGGTTTCAGCCCCAGCATTTT
TRBJ2-2 TRBD1 - TRBV7-6 CASSLRQGPGELFF TGTGCCAGCAGCTTAAGACAGGGTCCCGGGGAGCTGTTTTTT
TRBJ2-3 TRBD1 - TRBV2 CASSETWTGEEYF TGTGCCAGCAGTGAGACTTGGACAGGGGAGGAGTATTTT
TRBJ2-3 TRBD1 once TRBV5-8 CASSKAQGAGSTDTQYF TGTGCCAGCAGCAAAGCTCAGGGGGCGGGTAGCACAGATACGCAGTATTTT
TRBJ2-1 - - TRBV5-4 CASSLGGPGNEQFF TGTGCCAGCAGCTTGGGAGGGCCGGGCAATGAGCAGTTCTTC
TRBJ2-2 TRBD1 - TRBV2 CASRNIDRGNTGELFF TGTGCCAGCAGGAACATCGACAGGGGAAACACCGGGGAGCTGTTTTTT
TRBJ2-7 - - TRBV29-1 CSVEDRRTLEQYF TGCAGCGTTGAAGATAGGCGGACACTAGAGCAGTACTTC
TRBJ2-2 - - TRBV7-2 CASSLGLLSRTGELFF TGTGCCAGCAGCTTAGGACTCCTATCCCGTACCGGGGAGCTGTTTTTT
TRBJ2-2 - - TRBV24-1 CATSGGTTTYTGELFF TGTGCCACCAGTGGAGGGACAACGACCTACACCGGGGAGCTGTTTTTT
TRBJ1-2 - - TRBV3-1/TRBV3-2 CASSQGGRGHGYTF TGTGCCAGCAGCCAAGGGGGCAGGGGTCATGGCTACACCTTC
TRBJ2-1 - - TRBV4-3 CASSQDSLSGGSYNEQFF TGCGCCAGCAGCCAAGACTCGCTTAGCGGTGGCTCCTACAATGAGCAGTTCTTC
TRBJ2-5 TRBD2 few TRBV7-3 CASSLGTSLRETQYF TGTGCCAGCAGCTTAGGGACTAGTCTCCGAGAGACCCAGTACTTC
TRBJ2-2 - - TRBV24-1 CATSDLRGSTGELFF TGTGCCACCAGTGATTTAAGGGGTAGCACCGGGGAGCTGTTTTTT
TRBJ2-1 - - TRBV7-8 CASSPQWGDYNEQFF TGTGCCAGCAGCCCCCAATGGGGAGACTACAATGAGCAGTTCTTC
TRBJ2-3 - - TRBV5-1 CASRFQSDTQYF TGCGCCAGCAGATTTCAATCAGATACGCAGTATTTT
TRBJ2-5 TRBD2 - TRBV2 CASSGNSGTETQYF TGTGCCAGCAGTGGAAATAGCGGGACAGAGACCCAGTACTTC
TRBJ2-1 TRBD1 once TRBV4-3 CASSQVRDRGFNEQFF TGCGCCAGCAGCCAAGTCCGGGACAGGGGGTTCAATGAGCAGTTCTTC
TRBJ2-2 - once TRBV28 CASSLGRTGELFF TGTGCCAGCAGTTTAGGCCGCACCGGGGAGCTGTTTTTT
TRBJ2-7 - - TRBV4-3 CASSQDFGGSYVEQYF TGCGCCAGCAGCCAAGATTTCGGCGGGTCCTACGTAGAGCAGTACTTC
TRBJ1-2 TRBD1 - TRBV20-1 CSASGTGYGYTF TGCAGTGCTAGTGGGACAGGCTATGGCTACACCTTC
TRBJ1-2 TRBD1 - TRBV14 CASSPLTGASYGYTF TGTGCCAGCAGCCCCCTGACAGGGGCCTCCTATGGCTACACCTTC
TRBJ1-2 - - TRBV7-2 CASSPRTTALRGYTF TGTGCCAGCAGCCCCCGAACGACAGCACTGAGAGGCTACACCTTC
TRBJ2-1 - - TRBV4-1 CASSQDPYRLEGSAYNEQFF TGCGCCAGCAGCCAAGACCCTTATCGCTTAGAGGGAAGTGCCTACAATGAGCAGTTCTTC
TRBJ2-7 - - TRBV6-5 CASSPRQENYEQYF TGTGCCAGCAGTCCACGACAGGAAAACTACGAGCAGTACTTC
TRBJ2-3 - - TRBV2 CASSDLTRFSTDTQYF TGTGCCAGCAGTGATTTGACTAGGTTTAGCACAGATACGCAGTATTTT
TRBJ2-7 - - TRBV3-1/TRBV3-2 CASSQAYQQYF TGTGCCAGCAGCCAAGCCTATCAGCAGTACTTC
TRBJ1-6 - - TRBV10-3 CAISDRTPLSSPLHF TGTGCCATCAGTGACCGGACACCCTTGAGTTCACCCCTCCACTTT
TRBJ2-3 TRBD1 - TRBV9 CASSPTGFETDTQYF TGTGCCAGCAGCCCGACAGGGTTTGAAACAGATACGCAGTATTTT
TRBJ1-2 - once TRBV7-2 CASSLARGSGYTF TGTGCCAGCAGCTTAGCGCGAGGGTCCGGCTACACCTTC
TRBJ2-1 TRBD2 - TRBV29-1 CSVEGLVYNEQFF TGCAGCGTTGAGGGACTAGTATACAATGAGCAGTTCTTC
TRBJ2-6 TRBD1 - TRBV18 CASSPPGQGSGANVLTF TGTGCCAGCTCACCCCCGGGACAGGGATCTGGGGCCAACGTCCTGACTTTC
TRBJ1-2 - - TRBV29-1 CSVTETGPNYGYTF TGCAGCGTTACCGAAACAGGGCCGAACTATGGCTACACCTTC
TRBJ1-1 TRBD1 - TRBV2 CASRAGQKSPEAFF TGTGCCAGCAGGGCGGGACAGAAGTCGCCTGAAGCTTTCTTT
TRBJ2-7 - few TRBV18 CASSPHKADEQYF TGTGCCAGCTCACCACATAAGGCGGACGAGCAGTACTTC
TRBJ1-2 - - TRBV21-1 CASSQVDYGYTF TGTGCCAGCAGTCAGGTGGACTATGGCTACACCTTC
TRBJ2-5 TRBD1 - TRBV3-1/TRBV3-2 CASRPSDRPKETQYF TGTGCCAGCAGACCCTCGGACAGGCCCAAGGAGACCCAGTACTTC
TRBJ2-3 - - TRBV18 CASSPLRGASTDTQYF TGTGCCAGCTCACCTTTGCGAGGCGCTAGCACAGATACGCAGTATTTT
TRBJ1-5 - - TRBV5-5 CASSLAYRVGSSNQPQHF TGTGCCAGCAGCTTGGCCTATAGGGTTGGGAGCAGCAATCAGCCCCAGCATTTT
TRBJ1-1 - - TRBV7-2 CASSLGAAVNTEAFF TGTGCCAGCAGCTTAGGGGCAGCCGTCAACACTGAAGCTTTCTTT